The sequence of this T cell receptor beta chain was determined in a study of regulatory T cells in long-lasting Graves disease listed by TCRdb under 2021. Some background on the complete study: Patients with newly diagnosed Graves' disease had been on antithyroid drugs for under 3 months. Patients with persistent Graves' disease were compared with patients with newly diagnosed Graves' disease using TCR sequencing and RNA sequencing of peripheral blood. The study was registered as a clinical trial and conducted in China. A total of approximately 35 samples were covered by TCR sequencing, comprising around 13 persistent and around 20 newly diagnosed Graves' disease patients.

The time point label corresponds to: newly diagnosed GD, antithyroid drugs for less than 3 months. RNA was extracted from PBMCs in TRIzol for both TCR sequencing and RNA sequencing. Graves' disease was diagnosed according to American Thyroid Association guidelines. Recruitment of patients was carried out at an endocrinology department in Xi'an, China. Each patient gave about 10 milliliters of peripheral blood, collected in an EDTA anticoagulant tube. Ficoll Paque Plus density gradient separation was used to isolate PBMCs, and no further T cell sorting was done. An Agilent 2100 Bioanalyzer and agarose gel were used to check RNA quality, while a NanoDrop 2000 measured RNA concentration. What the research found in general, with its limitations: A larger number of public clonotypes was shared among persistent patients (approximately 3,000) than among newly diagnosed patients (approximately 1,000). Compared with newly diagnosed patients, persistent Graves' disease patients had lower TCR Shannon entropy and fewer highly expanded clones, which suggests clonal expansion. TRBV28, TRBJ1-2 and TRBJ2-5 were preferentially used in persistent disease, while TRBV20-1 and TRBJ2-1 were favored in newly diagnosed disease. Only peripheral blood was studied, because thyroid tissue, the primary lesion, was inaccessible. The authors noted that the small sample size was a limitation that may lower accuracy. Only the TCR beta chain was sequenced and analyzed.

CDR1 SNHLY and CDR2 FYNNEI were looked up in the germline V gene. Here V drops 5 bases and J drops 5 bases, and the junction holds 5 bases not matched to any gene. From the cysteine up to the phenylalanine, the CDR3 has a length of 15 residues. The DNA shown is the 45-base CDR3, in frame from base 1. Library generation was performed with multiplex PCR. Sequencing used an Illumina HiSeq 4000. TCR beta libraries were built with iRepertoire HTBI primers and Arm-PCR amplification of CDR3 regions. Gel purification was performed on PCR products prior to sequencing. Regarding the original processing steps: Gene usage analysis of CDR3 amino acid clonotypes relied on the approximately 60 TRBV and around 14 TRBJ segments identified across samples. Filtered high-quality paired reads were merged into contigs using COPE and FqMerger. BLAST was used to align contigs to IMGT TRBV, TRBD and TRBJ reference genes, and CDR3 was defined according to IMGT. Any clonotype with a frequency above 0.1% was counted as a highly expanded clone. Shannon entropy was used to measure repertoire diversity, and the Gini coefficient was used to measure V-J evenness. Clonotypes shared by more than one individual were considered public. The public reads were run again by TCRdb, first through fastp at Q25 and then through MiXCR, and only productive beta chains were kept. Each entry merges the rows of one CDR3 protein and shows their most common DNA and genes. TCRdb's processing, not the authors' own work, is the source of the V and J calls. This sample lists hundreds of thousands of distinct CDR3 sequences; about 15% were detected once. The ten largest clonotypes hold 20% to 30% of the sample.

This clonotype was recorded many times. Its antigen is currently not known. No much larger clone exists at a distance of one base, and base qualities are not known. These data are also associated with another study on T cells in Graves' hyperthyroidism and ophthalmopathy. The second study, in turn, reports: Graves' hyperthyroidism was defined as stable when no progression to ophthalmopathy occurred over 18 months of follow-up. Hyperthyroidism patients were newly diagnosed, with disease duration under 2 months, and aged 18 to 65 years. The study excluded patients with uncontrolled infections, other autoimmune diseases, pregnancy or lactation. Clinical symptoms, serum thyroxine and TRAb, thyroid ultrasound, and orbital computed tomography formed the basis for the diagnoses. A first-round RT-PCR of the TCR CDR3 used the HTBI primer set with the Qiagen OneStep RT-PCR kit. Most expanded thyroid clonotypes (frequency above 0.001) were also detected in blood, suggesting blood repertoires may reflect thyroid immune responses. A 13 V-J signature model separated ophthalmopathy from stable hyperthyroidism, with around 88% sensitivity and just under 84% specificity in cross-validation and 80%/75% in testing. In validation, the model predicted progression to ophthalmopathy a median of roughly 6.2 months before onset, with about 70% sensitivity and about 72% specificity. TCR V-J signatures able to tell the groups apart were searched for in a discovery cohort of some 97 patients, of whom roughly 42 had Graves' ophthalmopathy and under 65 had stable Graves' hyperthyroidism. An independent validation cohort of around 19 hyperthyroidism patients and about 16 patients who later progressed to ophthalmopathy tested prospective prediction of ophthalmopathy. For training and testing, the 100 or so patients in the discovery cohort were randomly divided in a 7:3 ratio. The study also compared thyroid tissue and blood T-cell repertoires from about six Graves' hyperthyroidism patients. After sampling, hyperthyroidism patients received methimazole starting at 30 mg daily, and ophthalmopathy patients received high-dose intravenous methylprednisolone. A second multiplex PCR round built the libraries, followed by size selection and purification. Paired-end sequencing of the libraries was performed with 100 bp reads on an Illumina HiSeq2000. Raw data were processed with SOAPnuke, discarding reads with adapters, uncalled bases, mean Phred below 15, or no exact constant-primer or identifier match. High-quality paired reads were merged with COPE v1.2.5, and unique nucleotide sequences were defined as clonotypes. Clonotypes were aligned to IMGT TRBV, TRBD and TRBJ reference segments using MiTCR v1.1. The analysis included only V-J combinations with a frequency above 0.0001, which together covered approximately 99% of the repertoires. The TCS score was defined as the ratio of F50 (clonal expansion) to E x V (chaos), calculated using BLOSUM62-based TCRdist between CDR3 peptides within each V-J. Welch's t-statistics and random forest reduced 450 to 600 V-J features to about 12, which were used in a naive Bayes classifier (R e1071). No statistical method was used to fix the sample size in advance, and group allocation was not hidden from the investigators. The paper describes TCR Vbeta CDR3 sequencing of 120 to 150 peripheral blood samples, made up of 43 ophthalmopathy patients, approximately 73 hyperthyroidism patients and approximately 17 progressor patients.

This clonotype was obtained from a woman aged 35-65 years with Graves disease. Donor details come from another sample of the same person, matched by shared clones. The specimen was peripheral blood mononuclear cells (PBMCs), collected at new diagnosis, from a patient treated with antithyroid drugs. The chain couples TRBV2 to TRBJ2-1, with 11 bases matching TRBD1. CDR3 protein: CASSYRDRGNNEQFF. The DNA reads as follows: TGTGCCAGCAGTTACCGGGACAGGGGGAACAATGAGCAGTTCTTC.